This entry is about one TCR beta chain. Its antigen is not identified. The sample is drawn from a study of metastatic and nonmetastatic thyroid tumors. Study in general: Repertoires of blood and of tissue (tumor or nodule) from malignant and benign thyroid patients were compared.

Each patient came to thyroid surgery without any prior treatment (of any kind). V was clipped by 8 bases and J by 2 bases; unmatched bases: 13. The CDR3 sequence is 16 residues long. Germline V gene sequence: CDR1 MNHEY, CDR2 SMNVEV (reference sequence). How the authors handled the data: The authors used CDR3 differences across clinicopathological groups to build a distant-metastasis classifier for papillary thyroid cancer. TCRdb recomputed clones from the PCR reads via MiXCR. The V and J calls and clone size come from TCRdb's table, not from the authors' own analysis. Of 30,000 to 35,000 clones in the sample, roughly 29% are singletons; the top ten hold 30%. Study-level findings and limits: Compared with benign nodules, malignant thyroid tumors were reported to have significantly higher TCR beta diversity in both blood and tumor.

The sample was blood. The TCR originated in a female donor with papillary thyroid cancer or a benign thyroid nodule (not recorded which). Some clones in this sample may be carry-over from other donors' samples. The genes are TRBV27 and TRBJ2-7; 9 bases are shared with TRBD2. DNA for the CDR3: TGTGCCAGCCAACTGGACTCGGCTAGCGGGACCTACGAGCAGTACTTC. It yields the protein CASQLDSASGTYEQYF.